The clone carrying this T cell receptor beta chain has a handful of counts. This sample stems from a study of blood T cell repertoires in COVID-19. Study background: T cells, B-cell-depleted T cells, or PBMCs supplied cDNA or gDNA.

CDR1 LGHDT and CDR2 YNNKEL come from the germline V gene (reference sequence). V lost 3 bases to trimming and J lost 9 bases; unmatched junction nucleotides: 12. This CDR3 comprises 15 residues. Original methodology: Reference gene primer amplification yielded estimated nucleated cell counts. The protocol was immunoSEQ multiplex PCR, while the TCRdb copy is restricted to in-frame clones and leaves out a portion. That table is the source of V, J and clone size, and D and trimming were worked out from the DNA. This repertoire shows under 300,000 clones, 70% to 85% found once; its top ten account for about 9.5%.

This rearrangement joins TRBV3-1 (or the pseudogene TRBV3-2) to TRBJ2-5, with 8 bases that match TRBD2. The sample comprised peripheral blood. This TCR derives from a woman older than 75 with acute or convalescent COVID-19. DNA of the CDR3: TGTGCCAGCAGCCAGGCCCCGAGTAGCGGGGTGTCCCAGTACTTC. Its translation: CASSQAPSSGVSQYF.